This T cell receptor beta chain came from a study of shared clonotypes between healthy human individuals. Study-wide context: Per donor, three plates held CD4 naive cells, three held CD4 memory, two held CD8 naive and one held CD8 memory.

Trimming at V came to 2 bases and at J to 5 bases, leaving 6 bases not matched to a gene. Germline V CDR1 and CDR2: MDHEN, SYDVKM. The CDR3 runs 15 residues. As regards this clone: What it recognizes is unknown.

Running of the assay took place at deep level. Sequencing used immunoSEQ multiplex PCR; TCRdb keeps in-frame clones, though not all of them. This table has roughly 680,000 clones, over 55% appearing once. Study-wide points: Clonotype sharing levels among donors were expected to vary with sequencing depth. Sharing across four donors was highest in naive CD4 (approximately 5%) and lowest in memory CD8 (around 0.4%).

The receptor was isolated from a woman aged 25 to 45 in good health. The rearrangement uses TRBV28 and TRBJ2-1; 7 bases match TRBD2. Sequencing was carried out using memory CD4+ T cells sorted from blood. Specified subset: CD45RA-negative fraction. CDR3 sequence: CASSLGASGNNEQFF. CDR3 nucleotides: TGTGCCAGCAGTTTAGGGGCTAGCGGAAACAATGAGCAGTTCTTC.